The 13 T cell receptor beta chains below come from one sample, sequenced in a study of OX40 agonist ivuxolimab in advanced cancers. Method: immunoSEQ multiplex PCR; TCRdb's copy keeps in-frame clones and lacks some. This sample carries around 80,000 clones, 70% to 90% of them seen once, and the ten largest clones take over 0.75%. The specimen comprised CD4+ or CD8+ T cells sorted from blood, sampled in a trial of the OX40 agonist ivuxolimab. The source is an adult with an advanced solid tumor such as melanoma, head and neck, liver or kidney cancer.

The rearrangement uses TRBV7-9 and TRBJ2-1, with D unclear. The V gene lost 7 bases and the J gene lost 8 bases, with 21 bases spanning the gap. Germline loops: CDR1 SEHNR, CDR2 FQNEAQ (reference sequence). The CDR3 is 15 residues long. Here the CDR3 DNA reads TGTGCCAGCAATCTAATCGGTTCCCTAAGGGATGAGCAGTTCTTC. Amino acids: CASNLIGSLRDEQFF.

The chain joins TRBV18 to TRBJ2-5; 8 bases fit TRBD2. V dropped 5 bases and J dropped 2; count of bases not matched to a gene: 4. The CDR3 is 14 amino acids. Germline assignment: CDR1 KGHSH and CDR2 LQKENI. CDR3 amino acids: CASSGTRLQETQYF. As DNA, the CDR3 is TGTGCCAGCTCAGGGACTAGACTTCAAGAGACCCAGTACTTC.

The V gene is TRBV30, the J gene TRBJ2-1, with 14 bases identical to TRBD2. Trimming removed 4 bases from V and 7 bases from J; junction bases left unmatched: 15. CDR3 length: 18 amino acids. Germline V gene lookup returns CDR1 GTSNPN and CDR2 SVGIG (reference sequence). For the CDR3, the DNA is TGTGCCTGGACCAACGGGTTGACTAGCGGGAGGGCCAGGAATGAGCAGTTCTTC. It translates to CAWTNGLTSGRARNEQFF.

V gene TRBV1 combines with J gene TRBJ2-5; the DNA was not compared with TRBD2, the D call given in the table. TRBV1 has pseudogene status. The CDR3 consists of 17 residues. Here the CDR3 DNA reads TGCACCAGCAGCCAAAAATCTGGACTAGCGGGGAAGGAGACCCAGTACTTC. Residues: CTSSQKSGLAGKETQYF.

The rearrangement links TRBV20-1 to TRBJ2-1; D is undetermined. V lost 5 bases and J lost 8, with 7 bases in between. The CDR3 loop spans 10 amino acids. The V gene's germline CDR1 is DFQATT and CDR2 SNEGSKA (reference sequence). CDR3 nucleotides: TGCAGTGCTCCCCTCGATGAGCAGTTCTTC. Protein sequence: CSAPLDEQFF.

The chain joins TRBV5-5 to TRBJ1-6, with D tentatively TRBD1 (6 bases). Trimming pared 0 bases from V and 4 bases from J, leaving 8 bases between. Germline CDR1 is SGHKS and CDR2 is YYEKEE (reference sequence). The CDR3 loop spans 15 amino acids. CDR3: CASSLGQGYNSPLHF. CDR3 bases: TGTGCCAGCAGCTTGGGCCAGGGGTATAATTCACCCCTCCACTTT.

The rearrangement links TRBV7-2 to TRBJ1-2, with a possible D match to TRBD1 (6 bases). The V and J ends lost 5 bases and 3 bases respectively, with 16 bases between them. The CDR3 contains 15 residues. Germline values: CDR1 SGHTA, CDR2 FQGNSA. CDR3 loop: CASSPGPRTDYGYTF. The DNA for the CDR3 is TGTGCCAGCAGCCCAGGACCCCGGACAGACTATGGCTACACCTTC.

A single count supports this clone. V is TRBV7-9 and J is TRBJ2-6; TRBD1 might be the D (5 bases). Deletions cut 4 bases from V and 13 bases from J, with 11 bases between. The germline V gene encodes CDR1 SEHNR and CDR2 FQNEAQ (reference sequence). The CDR3 has 12 residues. The CDR3 DNA is TGTGCCAGCAGCTCTGGGGCCCAGGTCCTGACTTTC. Its translation is CASSSGAQVLTF.

The chain links TRBV7-6 to TRBJ1-4; D might be TRBD1 (5 bases). The CDR3 covers 14 residues. Trimming cost V 5 bases and J 6 bases, with 13 bases left between them. From germline, CDR1 is SGHVS and CDR2 FNYEAQ. Here the CDR3 DNA reads TGTGCCAGCAGCCCTGGGGGGGAGGATGAAAAACTGTTTTTT. Its protein product is CASSPGGEDEKLFF.

The chain recombines TRBV6-5 with TRBJ1-1; D is unresolved. The CDR3 has 15 residues. Germline CDR1 and CDR2: MNHEY and SVGAGI. Trimming shortened V by 0 bases and J by 2 bases, and 10 bases separated the two germline ends. This chain's CDR3 is CASSYSIYDNTEAFF. The CDR3 DNA sequence: TGTGCCAGCAGTTACTCGATTTATGATAACACTGAAGCTTTCTTT.

The chain couples TRBV7-9 to TRBJ1-3; TRBD1 matches 9 bases. This CDR3 contains 17 residues. CDR1 and CDR2 (germline): SEHNR, FQNEAQ (reference sequence). With 5 bases clipped from V and 0 bases from J, the junction kept 8 bases outside the gene matches. The CDR3 reads CASSPRTGAISGNTIYF. In DNA form, the CDR3 reads TGTGCCAGCAGCCCGAGGACAGGGGCAATCTCTGGAAACACCATATATTTT.

In this sample, this clone turned up a few times. The chain is built from TRBV5-1 and TRBJ2-5, with 9 bases matching TRBD1. The CDR3 is 16 residues long. CDR1 is SGHRS, CDR2 YFSETQ, per germline. The V and J ends lost 0 bases and 5 bases, in that order; junction bases with no gene match: 8. CDR3 region: CASSLGKGTGQETQYF. DNA of the CDR3: TGCGCCAGCAGCTTGGGAAAAGGGACAGGGCAGGAGACCCAGTACTTC.

The J gene is TRBJ2-1, the V gene TRBV11-2, with TRBD2 matching 7 bases. CDR1 is SGHAT and CDR2 is FQNNGV in the germline V gene. The CDR3 runs to 17 residues. Unmatched junction bases numbered 10, after V lost 5 bases and J lost 0 bases. CDR3 nucleotide sequence: TGTGCCAGCAGCCTACTTTCCGGGGGGAGCTCCTACAATGAGCAGTTCTTC. Amino acid sequence: CASSLLSGGSSYNEQFF.